The next 10 T cell receptor beta chains were all read from a single sample in a study of identical twins. TCRdb analysed the 5' RACE reads with MiXCR anew, one entry per CDR3 protein. Here the sample spans 500,000 to 650,000 distinct CDR3 sequences, about 7.1% being singletons. The same data also contributed to another study, on yellow fever vaccine responses in identical twins.

Material for sequencing was PBMCs. The receptors derive from a woman aged 18-30 years in good health.

The chain employs TRBV7-8 and TRBJ1-1; no firm D call. CDR1 is SGHVS and CDR2 is FQNEAQ in the germline V gene. V was shortened by 4 bases and J by 1 base, with 7 bases between the two germline ends. The CDR3 is 13 residues long. The CDR3 sequence is CASSSDQNTEAFF. The CDR3 bases are TGTGCCAGCAGCTCCGACCAGAACACTGAAGCTTTCTTT.

The chain carries TRBV20-1 and TRBJ2-5; 12 nucleotides agree with TRBD2. Germline CDR1 is DFQATT and CDR2 is SNEGSKA (reference sequence). With 2 bases clipped from V and 2 bases from J, the junction kept 15 bases outside the gene matches. This CDR3 is built from 19 residues. The CDR3 DNA is TGCAGTGCTAGACCTACTAGCGGGGGGTTTGGAAGGTGGCAAGAGACCCAGTACTTC. Its translation is CSARPTSGGFGRWQETQYF.

This clonotype occurred a few times. This chain connects TRBV4-1 to TRBJ2-7; 9 nucleotides line up with TRBD2. The V gene's germline CDR1 is MGHRA and CDR2 YSYEKL. CDR3 length equals 19 residues. The junction had 20 bases not matched to a gene; V was cut back by 1 base and J by 7 bases. This chain's CDR3 is CASSQGTPGLAFLKGEQYF. The CDR3 coding sequence is TGCGCCAGCAGCCAAGGGACTCCGGGACTAGCTTTCCTGAAGGGAGAGCAGTACTTC.

This clonotype was recorded many times. In DNA, the CDR3 is TGTGCCAGCAGCCCCCAGGACAGGGGGAAAGAGACCCAGTACTTC. Translating it yields CASSPQDRGKETQYF. The rearrangement uses TRBV7-7 and TRBJ2-5; 10 nucleotides agree with TRBD1. V lost 5 bases to trimming and J lost 3 bases; unmatched junction nucleotides: 6. The length of the CDR3 is 15 residues. The germline CDR1 and CDR2 sequences are SSHAT and FNYEAQ (reference sequence).

This clonotype was seen a handful of times. The chain has TRBV10-3 and TRBJ2-1, with D unresolved. V lost 2 bases and J lost 5, with 4 bases in between. The CDR3 totals 12 residues. In germline, CDR1 is ENHRY, CDR2 SYGVKD. CDR3 residues: CAISENDNEQFF. DNA of the CDR3: TGTGCCATCAGTGAGAATGACAATGAGCAGTTCTTC.

This clonotype was seen more than once but under ten times. V gene TRBV20-1 combines with J gene TRBJ1-6, with D perhaps matching TRBD1 (5 bases). The CDR3 is 16 amino acids. Germline CDR1 DFQATT, CDR2 SNEGSKA (reference sequence). The V end lost 4 bases, the J end lost 6 bases, and 19 bases lay between the germline ends. CDR3 nucleotide sequence: TGCAGTGCTATCCCAGTCGGGGGGTTCGGTAATTCACCCCTCCACTTT. This gives the protein CSAIPVGGFGNSPLHF.

This clonotype was counted only a few times. The genes are TRBV20-1 and TRBJ2-1; 9 bases align to TRBD2. The CDR3 has 19 amino acids. V lost 0 bases to trimming and J lost 1 base; unmatched junction nucleotides: 13. The germline V gene encodes CDR1 DFQATT and CDR2 SNEGSKA (reference sequence). The CDR3 loop is CSARDGLAGVSPSYNEQFF. The CDR3 DNA sequence: TGCAGTGCTAGAGATGGTTTAGCGGGAGTTTCCCCATCCTACAATGAGCAGTTCTTC.

This clonotype showed up just a few times. This rearrangement joins TRBV5-1 to TRBJ2-2; possible D gene TRBD2, 6 bases. V was trimmed by 0 bases and J by 3 bases, leaving 12 bases between them. The CDR3 runs 16 residues. CDR1 is SGHRS, CDR2 YFSETQ, per germline. The CDR3 loop reads CASSLAGSEDTGELFF. The CDR3 DNA reads TGCGCCAGCAGCTTGGCCGGGAGTGAGGACACCGGGGAGCTGTTTTTT.

This clonotype was observed at least ten times. The chain employs TRBV5-1 and TRBJ2-7; no clear D gene. With 0 bases removed from V and 2 bases from J, the gap between germline ends came to 6 bases. The CDR3 loop spans 13 amino acids. The V gene's germline CDR1 is SGHRS and CDR2 YFSETQ. CDR3 residues: CASSLDNAYEQYF. The CDR3 coding sequence is TGCGCCAGCAGCTTGGACAATGCCTACGAGCAGTACTTC.

The chain has TRBV3-1 and TRBJ2-1, with TRBD2 matching 11 bases. V was pared by 2 bases and J by 16 bases, with 7 bases of the junction left unmatched. CDR3 length: 13 amino acids. The germline CDR1 and CDR2 sequences are LGHDT and YNNKEL (reference sequence). CDR3 residues: CASSQSTSGAFFF. The DNA for the CDR3 is TGTGCCAGCAGCCAATCGACTAGCGGGGCTTTTTTCTTC.